The clone carrying this T cell receptor (beta chain) was seen repeatedly, ten times or more. The antigen is unknown. The data were taken from a study of T cells after yellow fever vaccination. Whole-study results and caveats: In post-booster samples, most primary-vaccination clones reappeared (about 95% CD4, 88% CD8).

The CDR3 is 12 amino acids. Germline V lookup: CDR1 LGHDT, CDR2 YNNKEL (reference sequence). Trimming stripped 4 bases from V and 4 bases from J, with 7 bases between. From the 5' RACE reads, TCRdb called clonotypes with MiXCR, one entry per CDR3 protein. This table holds 160,000 or so distinct CDR3 sequences, around 7% found once. The rearrangement joins TRBV3-1 to TRBJ2-5, with D unclear. The starting material was CD4+ T cells sorted from PBMCs, obtained more than 4 days after the first yellow fever vaccination. The TCR was taken from a young man who received the YFV17D yellow fever vaccine. The CDR3 coding sequence is TGTGCCAGCAGCCGGTTAGGAGAGACCCAGTACTTC. This encodes CASSRLGETQYF.